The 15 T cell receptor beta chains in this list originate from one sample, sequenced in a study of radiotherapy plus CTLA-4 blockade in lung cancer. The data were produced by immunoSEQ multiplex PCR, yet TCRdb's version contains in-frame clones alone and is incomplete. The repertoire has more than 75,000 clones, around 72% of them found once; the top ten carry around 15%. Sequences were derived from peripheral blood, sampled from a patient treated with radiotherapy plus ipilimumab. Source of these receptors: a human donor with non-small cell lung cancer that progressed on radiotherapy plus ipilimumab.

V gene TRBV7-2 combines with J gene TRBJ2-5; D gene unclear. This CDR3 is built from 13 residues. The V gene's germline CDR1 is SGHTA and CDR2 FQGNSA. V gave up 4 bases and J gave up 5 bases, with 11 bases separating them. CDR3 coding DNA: TGTGCCAGCAGCTCCCGCCCTGGGGAGACCCAGTACTTC. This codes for CASSSRPGETQYF.

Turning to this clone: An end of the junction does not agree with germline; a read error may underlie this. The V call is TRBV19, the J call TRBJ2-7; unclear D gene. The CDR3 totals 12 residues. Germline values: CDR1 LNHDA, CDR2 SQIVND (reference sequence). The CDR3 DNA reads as TGCGATTTCAGGATGAGCTCCTACGAGCAGTACTTC. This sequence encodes CDFRMSSYEQYF.

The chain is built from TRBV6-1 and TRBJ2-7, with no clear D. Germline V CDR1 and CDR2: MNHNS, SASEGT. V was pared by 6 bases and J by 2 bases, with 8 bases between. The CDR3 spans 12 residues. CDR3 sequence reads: CASSQHPYEQYF. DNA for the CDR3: TGTGCCAGCAGCCAGCACCCCTACGAGCAGTACTTC.

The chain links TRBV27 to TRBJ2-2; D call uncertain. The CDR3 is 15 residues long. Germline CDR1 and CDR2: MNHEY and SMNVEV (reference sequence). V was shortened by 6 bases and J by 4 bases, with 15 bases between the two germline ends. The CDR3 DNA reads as TGTGCCAGCAGACCGGACGGTGGGCCCACCGGGGAGCTGTTTTTT. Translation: CASRPDGGPTGELFF.

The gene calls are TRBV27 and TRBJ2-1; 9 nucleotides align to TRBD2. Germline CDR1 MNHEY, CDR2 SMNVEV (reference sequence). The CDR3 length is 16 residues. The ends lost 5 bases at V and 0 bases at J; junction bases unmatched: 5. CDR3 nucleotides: TGTGCCAGCAGTCCCCTAGCGGGACTCTCCTACAATGAGCAGTTCTTC. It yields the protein CASSPLAGLSYNEQFF.

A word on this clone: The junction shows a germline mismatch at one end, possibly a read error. In DNA, the CDR3 is TGTGCCAACAGTATGGGTTTGGGGTCCGGAAACACCATATATTTT. It encodes CANSMGLGSGNTIYF. This chain connects TRBV6-5 to TRBJ1-3; no reliable D call. The CDR3 has 15 residues. Germline V gives CDR1 MNHEY, CDR2 SVGAGI.

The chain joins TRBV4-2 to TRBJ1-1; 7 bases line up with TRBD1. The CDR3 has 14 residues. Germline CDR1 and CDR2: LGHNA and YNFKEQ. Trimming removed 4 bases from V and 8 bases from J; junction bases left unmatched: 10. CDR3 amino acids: CASSPQGVRAEAFF. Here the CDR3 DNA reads TGTGCCAGCAGCCCCCAGGGGGTTCGGGCGGAAGCTTTCTTT.

The CDR3 sequence is CASSVGTHNSGTDTQYF. The DNA of the CDR3 is TGTGCCAGCAGCGTAGGGACACATAACTCGGGGACAGATACGCAGTATTTT. The chain links TRBV9 to TRBJ2-3; D might be TRBD1 or TRBD2, each matching 5 bases. Germline V gives CDR1 SGDLS, CDR2 YYNGEE. The CDR3 contains 17 residues. V was cut by 0 bases and J by 3 bases, with 17 bases left in between.

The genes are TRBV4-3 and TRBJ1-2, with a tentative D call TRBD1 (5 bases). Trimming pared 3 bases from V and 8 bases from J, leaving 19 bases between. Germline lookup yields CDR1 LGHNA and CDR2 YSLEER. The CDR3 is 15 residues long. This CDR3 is CASSHPGRAQVGYTF. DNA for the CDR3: TGCGCCAGCAGCCACCCGGGACGGGCTCAGGTGGGCTACACCTTC.

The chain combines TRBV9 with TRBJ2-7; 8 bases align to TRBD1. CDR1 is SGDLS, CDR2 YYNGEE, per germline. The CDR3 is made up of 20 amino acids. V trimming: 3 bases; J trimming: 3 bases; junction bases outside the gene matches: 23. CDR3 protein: CASSGDPGTGFFGKGYEQYF. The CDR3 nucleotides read TGTGCCAGCAGCGGAGATCCCGGGACAGGATTTTTCGGTAAGGGCTACGAGCAGTACTTC.

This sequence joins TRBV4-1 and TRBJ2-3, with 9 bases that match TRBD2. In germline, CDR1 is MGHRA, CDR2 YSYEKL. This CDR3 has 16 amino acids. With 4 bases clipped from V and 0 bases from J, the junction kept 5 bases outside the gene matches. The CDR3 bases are TGCGCCAGCAGCCCAGGTAGCGGGGGAAGCACAGATACGCAGTATTTT. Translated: CASSPGSGGSTDTQYF.

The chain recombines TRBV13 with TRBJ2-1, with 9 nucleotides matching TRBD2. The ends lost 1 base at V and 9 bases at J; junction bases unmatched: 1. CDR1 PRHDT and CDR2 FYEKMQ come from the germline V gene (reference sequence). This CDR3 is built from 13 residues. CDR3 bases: TGTGCCAGCAGCTTAGCGACTAGCGGTGAGCAGTTCTTC. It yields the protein CASSLATSGEQFF.

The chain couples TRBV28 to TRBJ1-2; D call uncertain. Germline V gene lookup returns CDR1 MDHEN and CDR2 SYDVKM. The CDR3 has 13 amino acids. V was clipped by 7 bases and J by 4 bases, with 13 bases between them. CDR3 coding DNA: TGTGCCAGCACTCCGTCGGTTCTCTATGGCTACACCTTC. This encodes CASTPSVLYGYTF.

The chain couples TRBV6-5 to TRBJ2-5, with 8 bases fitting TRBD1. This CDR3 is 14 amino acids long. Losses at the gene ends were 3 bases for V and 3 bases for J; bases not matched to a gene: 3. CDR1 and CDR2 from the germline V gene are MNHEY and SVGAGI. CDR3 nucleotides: TGTGCCAGCAGTTATACAGGGGGTGAAGAGACCCAGTACTTC. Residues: CASSYTGGEETQYF.

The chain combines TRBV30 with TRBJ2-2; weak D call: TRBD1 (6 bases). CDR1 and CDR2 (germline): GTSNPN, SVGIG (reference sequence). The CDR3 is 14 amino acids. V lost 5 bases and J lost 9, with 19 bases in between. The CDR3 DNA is TGTGCCTGGGCACGTCCCCCAGGGGACCGGGAGCTGTTTTTT. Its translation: CAWARPPGDRELFF.